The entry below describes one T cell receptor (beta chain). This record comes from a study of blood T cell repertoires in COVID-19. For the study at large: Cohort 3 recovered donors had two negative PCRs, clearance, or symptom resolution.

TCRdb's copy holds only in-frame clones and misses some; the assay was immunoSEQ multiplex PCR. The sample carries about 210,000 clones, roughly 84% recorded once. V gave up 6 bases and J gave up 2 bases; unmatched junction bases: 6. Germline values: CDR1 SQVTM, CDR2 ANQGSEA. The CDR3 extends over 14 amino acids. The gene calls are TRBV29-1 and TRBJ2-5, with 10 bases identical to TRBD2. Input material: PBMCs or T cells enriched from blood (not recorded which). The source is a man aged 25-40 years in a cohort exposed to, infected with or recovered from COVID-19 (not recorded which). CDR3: CSVEGTSEQETQYF. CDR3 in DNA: TGCAGCGTCGAGGGGACTAGCGAGCAAGAGACCCAGTACTTC.